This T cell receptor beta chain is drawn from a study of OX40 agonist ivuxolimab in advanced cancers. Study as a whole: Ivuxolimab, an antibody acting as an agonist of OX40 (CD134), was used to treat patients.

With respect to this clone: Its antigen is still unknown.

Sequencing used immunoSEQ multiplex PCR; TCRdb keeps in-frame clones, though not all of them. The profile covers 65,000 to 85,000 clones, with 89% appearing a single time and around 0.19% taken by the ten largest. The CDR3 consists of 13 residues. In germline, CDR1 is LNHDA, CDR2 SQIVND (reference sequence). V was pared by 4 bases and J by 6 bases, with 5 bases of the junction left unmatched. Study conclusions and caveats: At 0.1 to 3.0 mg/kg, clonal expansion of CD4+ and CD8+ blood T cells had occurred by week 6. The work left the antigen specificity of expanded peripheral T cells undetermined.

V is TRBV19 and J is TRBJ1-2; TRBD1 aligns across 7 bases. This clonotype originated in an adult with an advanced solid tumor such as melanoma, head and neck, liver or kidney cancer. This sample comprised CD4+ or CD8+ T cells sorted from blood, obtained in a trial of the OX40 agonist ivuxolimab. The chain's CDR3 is CASSNDRADGYTF. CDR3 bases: TGTGCCAGTAGTAACGACAGGGCGGATGGCTACACCTTC.